This TCR beta chain was sequenced during a study of blood T cell repertoires in COVID-19. Study overall: Sources were T cells, B-cell-depleted T cells, or PBMCs; the material itself was cDNA or gDNA.

Libraries were prepared by immunoSEQ multiplex PCR; TCRdb keeps only in-frame clonotypes and omits some of them. The data contain 150,000 or so clones, roughly nine tenths of them seen just once; the ten biggest clones take up roughly 7.3%. In terms of age and location, participants ranged from roughly 18 to 90 years and lived in approximately 26 US areas. Grouping used clinical history reported by participants in a survey and questionnaire. Two negative PCRs, clearance, or symptom resolution were required of recovered Cohort 3 donors. Trimming left V 3 bases short and J 6 bases short, with 12 bases between. There are 14 residues in the CDR3. Germline CDR1 reads SGHAT; CDR2 reads FQNNGV. A single count supports this clone.

The TCR was taken from a woman aged 45-60 years who had recovered from COVID-19. The source material was PBMCs or T cells enriched from blood (not recorded which). This sequence joins TRBV11-2 and TRBJ2-1; D is possibly TRBD2 (6 bases). The CDR3 DNA is TGTGCCAGCAGCTTGTTGTACGGGGGCAATGAGCAGTTCTTC. As protein: CASSLLYGGNEQFF.